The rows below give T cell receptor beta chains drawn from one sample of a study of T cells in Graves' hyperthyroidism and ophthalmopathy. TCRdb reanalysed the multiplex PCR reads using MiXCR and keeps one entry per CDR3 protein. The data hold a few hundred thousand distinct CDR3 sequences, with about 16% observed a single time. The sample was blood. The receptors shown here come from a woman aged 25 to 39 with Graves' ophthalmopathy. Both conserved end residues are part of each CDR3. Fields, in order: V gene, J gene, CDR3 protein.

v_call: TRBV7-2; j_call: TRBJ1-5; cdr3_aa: CASSLDAGPNQPQHF
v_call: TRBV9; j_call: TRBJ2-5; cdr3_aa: CASSAGQESQETQYF
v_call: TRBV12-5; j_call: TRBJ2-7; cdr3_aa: CASGLAGTFSSYEQYF
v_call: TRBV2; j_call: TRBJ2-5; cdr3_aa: CATRQETQYF
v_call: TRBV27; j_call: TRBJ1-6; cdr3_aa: CASSLGQSRSPLHF
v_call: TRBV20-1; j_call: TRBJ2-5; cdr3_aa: CSALSPWRALTQETQYF
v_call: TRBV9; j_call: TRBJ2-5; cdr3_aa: CASSVSSRGPGTQYF
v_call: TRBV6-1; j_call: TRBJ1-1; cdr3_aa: CASSEFTRVRTEAFF
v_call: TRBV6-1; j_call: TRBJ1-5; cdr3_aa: CASRGAWGRGGSNQPQHF
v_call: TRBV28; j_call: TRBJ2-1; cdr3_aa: CASTSQGANEQFF
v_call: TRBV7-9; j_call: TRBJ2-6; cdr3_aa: CASSLTGAGSGANVLTF
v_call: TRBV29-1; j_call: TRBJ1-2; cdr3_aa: CSVPQEGRYGYTF
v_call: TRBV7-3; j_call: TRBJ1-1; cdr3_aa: CASSSPPNMNTEAFF
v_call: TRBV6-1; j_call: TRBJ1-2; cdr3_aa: CASAGTGGNYGYTF
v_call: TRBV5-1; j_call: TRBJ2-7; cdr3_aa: CASSLGQEVSYEQYF
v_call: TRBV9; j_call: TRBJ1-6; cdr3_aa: CASSVGTGNSPLHF
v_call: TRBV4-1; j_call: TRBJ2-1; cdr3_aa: CASSQVGGVNEQFF
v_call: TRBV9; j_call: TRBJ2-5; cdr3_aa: CASSSSRDTQETQYF
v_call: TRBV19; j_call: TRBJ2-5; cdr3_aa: CASSIWAGHQETQYF
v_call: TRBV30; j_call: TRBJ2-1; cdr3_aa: CAWSPVNEQFF
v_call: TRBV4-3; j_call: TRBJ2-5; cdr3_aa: CASSQGPGETQYF
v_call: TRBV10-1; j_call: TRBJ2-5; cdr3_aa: CASSEGGLNQETQYF
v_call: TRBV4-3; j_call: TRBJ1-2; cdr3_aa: CASSQVQANGYTF
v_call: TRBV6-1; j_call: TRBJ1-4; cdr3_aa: CASRPGVPDEKLFF
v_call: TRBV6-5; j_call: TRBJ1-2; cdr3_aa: CASSYSNSGPYGYTF
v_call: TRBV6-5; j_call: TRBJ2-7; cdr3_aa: CASSYSGARTDERYF
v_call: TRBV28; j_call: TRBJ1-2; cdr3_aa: CASSFLLHGYTF
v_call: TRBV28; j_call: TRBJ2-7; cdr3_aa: CASSPPGRGGGEQYF
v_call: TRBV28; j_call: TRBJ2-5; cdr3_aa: CATQGVGETQYF
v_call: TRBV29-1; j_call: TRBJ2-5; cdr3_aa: CSVELIQGPKRETQYF
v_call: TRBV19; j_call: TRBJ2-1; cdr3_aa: CASSQQGRSYNEQFF
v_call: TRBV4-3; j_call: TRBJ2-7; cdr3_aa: CASSQGVGLAGYYEQYF
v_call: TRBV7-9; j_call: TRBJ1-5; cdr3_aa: CASSHGINRPQHF
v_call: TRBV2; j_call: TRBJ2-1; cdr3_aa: CASKTTPPLASSYNEQFF
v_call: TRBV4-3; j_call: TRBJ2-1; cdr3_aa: CASSQDVKTHNEQFF
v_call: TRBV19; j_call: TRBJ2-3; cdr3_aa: CASSIRRDRGQSNTQYF
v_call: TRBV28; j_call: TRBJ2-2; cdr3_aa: CASSFGTLSGRRGGELFF
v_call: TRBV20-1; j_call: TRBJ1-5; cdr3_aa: CSARTSGRGSNQPQHF
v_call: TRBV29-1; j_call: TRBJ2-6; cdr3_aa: CSVDGETGANVLTF
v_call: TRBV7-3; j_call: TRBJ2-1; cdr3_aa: CASSTPTSGNGNEQFF
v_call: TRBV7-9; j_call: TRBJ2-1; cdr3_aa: CASSKDWGNEQFF
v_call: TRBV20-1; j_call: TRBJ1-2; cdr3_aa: CSAPSGVDGYTF
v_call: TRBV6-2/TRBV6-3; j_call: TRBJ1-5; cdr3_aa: CASSYTAGEQPQHF
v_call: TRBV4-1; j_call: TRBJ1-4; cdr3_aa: CASSQDWGFGGNEKLFF
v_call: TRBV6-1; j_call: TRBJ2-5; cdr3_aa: CASRLTSGSETQYF
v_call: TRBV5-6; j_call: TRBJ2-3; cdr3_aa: CASSLIPSPDTQYF
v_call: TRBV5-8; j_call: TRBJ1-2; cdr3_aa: CASSLDTRRANYGYTF
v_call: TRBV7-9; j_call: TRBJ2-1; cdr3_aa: CASSLGALAGLYNEQFF